These 8 T cell receptor beta chains share one sample of origin, sequenced in a study of blood T cell repertoires in COVID-19. Repertoires were generated with immunoSEQ multiplex PCR, while TCRdb's copy carries only in-frame clones and drops some. The sample lists approximately 110,000 clones, over 70% occurring once. The material sequenced was peripheral blood. The origin of the receptors is a woman aged 50 to 65 with acute or convalescent COVID-19.

This rearrangement joins TRBV5-1 to TRBJ2-1, with 10 nucleotides matching TRBD2. The CDR3 runs 15 residues. From germline, CDR1 is SGHRS and CDR2 YFSETQ. Germline trimming cut 6 bases from V and 0 bases from J; bases unmatched to any gene: 3. The CDR3 loop reads CASNSGGSSYNEQFF. CDR3 DNA: TGCGCCAGCAATAGCGGGGGGAGCTCCTACAATGAGCAGTTCTTC.

The CDR3 spells CASSLASGNSEKLFF. CDR3 sequence (DNA): TGTGCCAGCAGCTTAGCATCAGGGAATAGTGAAAAACTGTTTTTT. The gene calls are TRBV7-8 and TRBJ1-4; possibly TRBD1 for D (5 bases). This CDR3 has 15 amino acids. Germline V gene data show CDR1 as SGHVS and CDR2 as FQNEAQ. The V end was cut by 0 bases, the J end by 7 bases, with 12 bases between.

This clone has a handful of counts. The V call is TRBV20-1, the J call TRBJ1-3, with D possibly being TRBD1 (5 bases). Trimming removed 3 bases at V and 2 bases at J, with 8 bases between. Germline V gene lookup returns CDR1 DFQATT and CDR2 SNEGSKA (reference sequence). The CDR3 covers 13 residues. The CDR3 here is CSASLTAGNTIYF. CDR3 bases: TGCAGTGCTAGTTTGACAGCTGGAAACACCATATATTTT.

This clone was counted a few times. The chain carries TRBV4-1 and TRBJ1-1; 8 positions agree with TRBD1. Trimming took 4 bases from V and 5 from J; bases not matched to a gene: 6. Germline V lookup: CDR1 MGHRA, CDR2 YSYEKL. The CDR3 extends over 14 amino acids. The CDR3 bases are TGCGCCAGCAGCCCGGGACAGGTGAGGACTGAAGCTTTCTTT. Protein: CASSPGQVRTEAFF.

The rearrangement links TRBV6-5 to TRBJ2-7; maybe TRBD2 (5 bases). Germline loops: CDR1 MNHEY, CDR2 SVGAGI. The germline V and J ends were trimmed by 8 bases and 4 bases, with 15 bases remaining between them. The CDR3 totals 13 residues. For the CDR3, the DNA is TGTGCCAGCCGAGGGCCCAGCTCATACGAGCAGTACTTC. Protein product: CASRGPSSYEQYF.

The V gene is TRBV5-6, the J gene TRBJ2-3; D gene unclear. Germline CDR1 is SGHDT and CDR2 is YYEEEE. The ends were cut back, 4 bases at V and 4 bases at J, with 7 bases in the middle. There are 12 residues in the CDR3. Written as DNA, the CDR3 is TGTGCCAGCAGCCTTACTGCAGATACGCAGTATTTT. It encodes CASSLTADTQYF. The full variable domain, its missing parts supplied by reference TRBV5-6 and TRBJ2-3, is DAGVTQSPTHLIKTRGQQVTLRCSPKSGHDTVSWYQQALGQGPQFIFQYYEEEERQRGNFPDRFSGHQFPNYSSELNVNALLLGDSALYLCASSLTADTQYFGPGTRLTVL.

V and J are TRBV3-1 (or the pseudogene TRBV3-2) and TRBJ1-2; tentatively, D is TRBD1 (6 bases). CDR1 LGHDT and CDR2 YNNKEL come from the germline V gene (reference sequence). The CDR3 contains 13 residues. Trimming took off 3 bases at V and 5 bases at J, with 10 bases between the two ends. The CDR3 DNA is TGTGCCAGCAGCCAGGACAGTGAGTATGGCTACACCTTC. Residues: CASSQDSEYGYTF.

A single count supports this clone. The chain couples TRBV20-1 to TRBJ1-2; possible D gene TRBD1, 6 bases. The CDR3 covers 14 residues. Trimming took 6 bases from V and 1 from J, leaving 15 bases between them. Germline V gene data show CDR1 as DFQATT and CDR2 as SNEGSKA (reference sequence). The CDR3 here is CSASTQGYNYGYTF. DNA for the CDR3: TGCAGTGCGAGTACGCAGGGGTATAACTATGGCTACACCTTC.